This T cell receptor (beta chain) came from a study of T cell repertoires in cytomegalovirus infection. In the study overall: A matching HLA type, together with CMV infection, was signaled by public TCR beta signatures.

The table lists this clonotype with a few counts. As yet, its antigen is unknown. The CDR3 extends over 15 amino acids. Looked up from germline, CDR1 is SGDLS and CDR2 is YYNGEE. The V and J ends lost 4 bases and 5 bases, in that order; junction bases with no gene match: 9. TCRdb itself ran the reads through MiXCR, one entry per CDR3 protein. The data contain fewer than 250,000 distinct CDR3 sequences, roughly an eighth of them seen just once; the ten biggest clones take up roughly 1.7%. Whole-study findings and limits: CMV carriers having the relevant HLA were flagged by cumulative public TCR beta family frequency. What dominated the ex vivo response were HLA-C-restricted CMV-specific TCR beta clonotypes.

The chain is built from TRBV9 and TRBJ2-1, with 7 positions matching TRBD2. The sample was PBMCs. The sequence came from a human donor in good health (CMV status not recorded). Some clones in this sample may be carry-over from other donors' samples. CDR3 region: CASSPRAGENNEQFF. CDR3 nucleotide sequence: TGTGCCAGCAGCCCTCGGGCGGGGGAGAACAATGAGCAGTTCTTC.